Presented here are 17 T cell receptor beta chains from one specimen sequenced in a study of beta chain features in type 1 diabetes. Study-level findings and limits: Patients with Type 1 diabetes showed moderately but significantly shorter TCRB CDR3s in all four CD4+ subsets.

These TCRs are of unknown antigen specificity. The authors reverse transcribed all of the isolated RNA, so sequencing captured expressed TCRB transcripts. The method was immunoSEQ multiplex PCR; TCRdb's version includes in-frame clones alone and lacks a portion of them. The table includes about 160,000 clones, approximately 10% detected once. Sequencing used central memory CD4+ T cells from blood. Receptors were obtained from a woman aged 30 to 39 with type 1 diabetes.

This sequence joins TRBV5-1 and TRBJ2-5, with D perhaps TRBD2 (6 bases). V was clipped by 5 bases and J by 2 bases, with 7 bases between them. This CDR3 is 12 amino acids long. Germline-derived CDR1 and CDR2 are SGHRS and YFSETQ. CDR3 sequence: CASRLAQETQYF. The CDR3 DNA sequence: TGCGCCAGCAGGCTAGCGCAAGAGACCCAGTACTTC. The full variable domain, in which reference TRBV5-1 and TRBJ2-5 provide the parts outside the CDR3, is KAGVTQTPRYLIKTRGQQVTLSCSPISGHRSVSWYQQTPGQGLQFLFEYFSETQRNKGNFPGRFSGRQFSNSRSEMNVSTLELGDSALYLCASRLAQETQYFGPGTRLLVL.

In its sample, this clone was seen a few times. This rearrangement joins TRBV4-2 to TRBJ2-3, with TRBD2 as a possible D gene (7 bases). The CDR3 totals 15 residues. The germline V and J ends were trimmed by 0 bases and 6 bases, with 13 bases remaining between them. The V gene's germline CDR1 is LGHNA and CDR2 YNFKEQ. The DNA of the CDR3 is TGTGCCAGCAGCCAAGATCGGGGGGCCGCTGATACGCAGTATTTT. This codes for CASSQDRGAADTQYF.

The genes are TRBV21-1 and TRBJ2-5; no check of the table's D call, TRBD2, against the DNA was made. TRBV21-1 is classified as a pseudogene. The CDR3 has 16 residues. CDR3 protein: CASSNKEGRYQETQYF. The CDR3 DNA is TGTGCCAGCAGCAATAAAGAGGGCCGGTACCAAGAGACCCAGTACTTC.

A few counts support this clone. The chain recombines TRBV5-1 with TRBJ2-2; weak D call: TRBD2 (6 bases). The CDR3 totals 14 residues. V was pared by 4 bases and J by 1 base, with 8 bases between. CDR1 and CDR2 (germline): SGHRS, YFSETQ. The CDR3 sequence is CASSGDWNTGELFF. CDR3 nucleotides: TGCGCCAGCAGCGGGGACTGGAACACCGGGGAGCTGTTTTTT.

The table lists this clone with a few counts. V is TRBV2 and J is TRBJ2-7; 9 bases match TRBD2. V was clipped by 3 bases and J by 5 bases; unmatched bases: 5. The CDR3 contains 14 residues. Germline values: CDR1 SNHLY, CDR2 FYNNEI. CDR3 DNA sequence: TGTGCCAGCAGTGATCCTAGCGGGACCCACGAGCAGTACTTC. This translates into CASSDPSGTHEQYF.

This rearrangement joins TRBV9 to TRBJ2-1; 9 bases fit TRBD2. J gave up 8 bases and V 0 bases, and 15 bases lay outside the gene matches. CDR3 length equals 18 residues. The germline CDR1 and CDR2 sequences are SGDLS and YYNGEE. In nucleotides, the CDR3 is TGTGCCAGCAGCGTAGCTCTGGGAGGGGCTAGCGGGATCGATGAGCAGTTCTTC. Translation gives CASSVALGGASGIDEQFF.

The chain employs TRBV7-2 and TRBJ2-1, with 15 bases that match TRBD2. The CDR3 runs 19 residues. With V trimmed by 5 bases and J by 2 bases, 10 bases remained unmatched. Germline values: CDR1 SGHTA, CDR2 FQGNSA. The CDR3 reads CASSIGLAGGTITYNEQFF. CDR3 nucleotides: TGTGCCAGCAGCATTGGACTAGCGGGAGGGACCATCACCTACAATGAGCAGTTCTTC.

This clone was seen a handful of times. The chain combines TRBV7-2 with TRBJ2-7; TRBD2 agrees at 11 bases. The CDR3 sequence is 18 residues long. J was trimmed by 0 bases and V by 2 bases; bases with no gene match: 9. CDR1 SGHTA and CDR2 FQGNSA come from the germline V gene. The CDR3 here is CASSLKLKTSGGSYEQYF. Written as DNA, the CDR3 is TGTGCCAGCAGCTTAAAACTTAAAACTAGCGGGGGCTCCTACGAGCAGTACTTC. Full variable domain (rest looked up from reference TRBV7-2 and TRBJ2-7): GAGVSQSPSNKVTEKGKDVELRCDPISGHTALYWYRQSLGQGLEFLIYFQGNSAPDKSGLPSDRFSAERTGGSVSTLTIQRTQQEDSAVYLCASSLKLKTSGGSYEQYFGPGTRLTVT.

This clone was seen more than once but under ten times. The chain employs TRBV9 and TRBJ1-4; the match to TRBD1 covers 7 bases. The CDR3 consists of 14 residues. Germline-derived CDR1 and CDR2 are SGDLS and YYNGEE. After removal of 0 bases from V and 8 bases from J, the junction contained 4 bases not matched to a gene. The CDR3 sequence is CASSVAGGAEKLFF. The CDR3, as DNA: TGTGCCAGCAGCGTAGCAGGGGGAGCGGAAAAACTGTTTTTT.

The table lists this clone with a few counts. The chain employs TRBV7-9 and TRBJ2-7, with D tentatively TRBD1 (5 bases). Trimming cost V 1 base and J 2 bases, with 9 bases left between them. CDR1 and CDR2 from the germline V gene are SEHNR and FQNEAQ (reference sequence). This CDR3 has 14 residues. The CDR3 loop reads CASSLVYRPYEQYF. In nucleotides, the CDR3 is TGTGCCAGCAGCTTAGTCTACAGGCCCTACGAGCAGTACTTC.

This clone has just a few counts. The chain is built from TRBV7-8 and TRBJ2-3, with unresolved D. The CDR3 contains 13 residues. Germline V CDR1 and CDR2: SGHVS, FQNEAQ. V was trimmed by 0 bases and J by 6 bases, leaving 7 bases between them. The CDR3 is CASSLAPGDTQYF. In DNA form, the CDR3 reads TGTGCCAGCAGCTTAGCGCCCGGGGATACGCAGTATTTT.

CDR3 loop: CASSIGADQPQHF. The CDR3 DNA follows: TGTGCCAGTAGTATTGGGGCCGATCAGCCCCAGCATTTT. The gene calls are TRBV19 and TRBJ1-5, with D perhaps matching TRBD1 (5 bases). Germline V lookup: CDR1 LNHDA, CDR2 SQIVND (reference sequence). The CDR3 runs 13 residues. V was trimmed by 3 bases and J by 5 bases, leaving 8 bases between them. Looking up the rest from reference TRBV19 and TRBJ1-5 gives the full variable domain: DGGITQSPKYLFRKEGQNVTLSCEQNLNHDAMYWYRQDPGQGLRLIYYSQIVNDFQKGDIAEGYSVSREKKESFPLTVTSAQKNPTAFYLCASSIGADQPQHFGDGTRLSIL.

This clone has only a few counts. The rearrangement joins TRBV18 to TRBJ2-7, with 8 nucleotides matching TRBD1. The CDR3 contains 13 residues. Germline V lookup: CDR1 KGHSH, CDR2 LQKENI. V lost 3 bases to trimming and J lost 7 bases; unmatched junction nucleotides: 5. The CDR3 region has the DNA TGTGCCAGCTCACCGGACAGGGACCGGGAGCAGTACTTC. Its translation is CASSPDRDREQYF.

This clone was counted a few times. The gene calls are TRBV5-6 and TRBJ2-5, with TRBD1 matching 10 bases. Looked up from germline, CDR1 is SGHDT and CDR2 is YYEEEE. The J segment lost 2 bases and the V segment lost 4 bases, leaving 5 bases of the junction unmatched. The CDR3 loop spans 15 amino acids. The CDR3 DNA reads as TGTGCCAGCAGCCCGGACAGGGGGGTACAAGAGACCCAGTACTTC. Translated, it gives CASSPDRGVQETQYF.

This clone was counted at least ten times. The DNA of the CDR3 is TGTGCCAGCAGCTTATCGGGACTTCGGAACACTGAAGCTTTCTTT. Translation gives CASSLSGLRNTEAFF. J is TRBJ1-1 and V is TRBV7-9; tentative D call: TRBD1 (5 bases). This CDR3 region has 15 residues. The germline CDR1 and CDR2 sequences are SEHNR and FQNEAQ (reference sequence). Trimming cost V 2 bases and J 1 base, with 11 bases left between them.

This clone was counted only a few times. Here the CDR3 DNA reads TGTGCCAGCAGCCGACTAGCGGGAAGCACAGATACGCAGTATTTT. Translated: CASSRLAGSTDTQYF. V is TRBV11-2 and J is TRBJ2-3; 11 nucleotides line up with TRBD2. Per germline, CDR1 SGHAT and CDR2 FQNNGV. V shed 5 bases, J shed 0 bases, and the junction held 1 base outside the gene matches. This CDR3 spans 15 amino acids.

The chain couples TRBV9 to TRBJ2-1; a possible D gene is TRBD2 (6 bases). The CDR3 runs 15 residues. The germline CDR1 and CDR2 sequences are SGDLS and YYNGEE. Trimming stripped 0 bases from V and 2 bases from J, with 9 bases between. The CDR3 reads CASSVAGAPYNEQFF. The CDR3 DNA follows: TGTGCCAGCAGCGTAGCGGGAGCGCCCTACAATGAGCAGTTCTTC.